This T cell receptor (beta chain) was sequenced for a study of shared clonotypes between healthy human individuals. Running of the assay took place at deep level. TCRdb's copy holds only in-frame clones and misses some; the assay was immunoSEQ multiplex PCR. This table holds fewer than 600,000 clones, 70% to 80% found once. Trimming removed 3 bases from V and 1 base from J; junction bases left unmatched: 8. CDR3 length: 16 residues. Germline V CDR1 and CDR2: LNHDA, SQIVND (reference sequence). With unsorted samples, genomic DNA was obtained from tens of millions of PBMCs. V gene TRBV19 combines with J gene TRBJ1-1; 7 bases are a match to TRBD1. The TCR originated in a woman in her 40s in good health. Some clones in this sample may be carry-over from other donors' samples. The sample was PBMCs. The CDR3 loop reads CASSILLGQRNTEAFF. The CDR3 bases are TGTGCCAGTAGTATCCTACTGGGACAGCGGAACACTGAAGCTTTCTTT.